These 15 T cell receptor beta chains came from one sample sequenced in a study of blood T cell repertoires in COVID-19. Data came from immunoSEQ multiplex PCR; TCRdb stores just in-frame clones and leaves some out. The sample carries some 300,000 clones, roughly 91% recorded once. The sample was PBMCs or T cells enriched from blood (not recorded which). Source of these receptors: a woman in her sixties or seventies in a cohort exposed to, infected with or recovered from COVID-19 (not recorded which).

The chain carries TRBV3-1 (or the pseudogene TRBV3-2) and TRBJ2-2, with D possibly TRBD2 on 6 matching bases. V lost 2 bases and J lost 7, with 14 bases in between. CDR1 and CDR2 (germline): LGHDT, YNNKEL (reference sequence). This CDR3 is built from 15 residues. CDR3 sequence reads: CASSQRALGGGELFF. The CDR3 coding sequence is TGTGCCAGCAGCCAACGAGCTTTGGGAGGCGGGGAGCTGTTTTTT.

This clone came up once. The chain recombines TRBV27 with TRBJ2-7; 13 nucleotides line up with TRBD2. Trimming took 7 bases from V and 5 from J; bases not matched to a gene: 8. CDR3 size: 15 residues. Germline values: CDR1 MNHEY, CDR2 SMNVEV (reference sequence). The CDR3 DNA follows: TGTGCCAGCATCGGGACTAGCGGGACCCTAAACGAGCAGTACTTC. As protein: CASIGTSGTLNEQYF.

The V call is TRBV19, the J call TRBJ2-2; 7 bases line up with TRBD1. The trim removed 6 bases at V and 2 bases at J, leaving 9 bases unmatched. CDR1 and CDR2 from the germline V gene are LNHDA and SQIVND (reference sequence). The CDR3 contains 16 residues. DNA of the CDR3: TGTGCCAGTAGAACCAGACAGGGAATCAACACCGGGGAGCTGTTTTTT. Amino acid sequence: CASRTRQGINTGELFF.

The chain has TRBV28 and TRBJ2-7; weak D call: TRBD1 (6 bases). The CDR3 covers 12 residues. CDR1 and CDR2 from the germline V gene are MDHEN and SYDVKM. V was trimmed by 5 bases and J by 7 bases, leaving 12 bases between them. Written as DNA, the CDR3 is TGTGCCAGCAGTACAGGGATCGGTGAGCAGTACTTC. Protein sequence: CASSTGIGEQYF.

The chain links TRBV2 to TRBJ2-7; D ambiguous. Germline V lookup: CDR1 SNHLY, CDR2 FYNNEI. The V and J ends lost 5 bases and 3 bases respectively, with 8 bases between them. The CDR3 loop spans 12 amino acids. CDR3 residues: CASSLPDYEQYF. The CDR3 DNA reads as TGTGCCAGCAGTTTGCCAGACTACGAGCAGTACTTC.

This sequence joins TRBV3-1 (or the pseudogene TRBV3-2) and TRBJ2-3, with 7 bases lining up with TRBD1. Trimming at V came to 4 bases and at J to 5 bases, leaving 6 bases not matched to a gene. CDR1 and CDR2 from the germline V gene are LGHDT and YNNKEL (reference sequence). The CDR3 length is 14 residues. The CDR3 loop is CASSPGTVLDTQYF. CDR3 sequence (DNA): TGTGCCAGCAGCCCCGGGACAGTTCTAGATACGCAGTATTTT.

The chain uses TRBV27 and TRBJ1-2; D is undetermined. V lost 3 bases and J 4 bases, leaving 12 bases between the germline ends. CDR3 length: 14 amino acids. Per the germline V gene, CDR1 is MNHEY and CDR2 is SMNVEV (reference sequence). CDR3 residues: CASSLEGSGYGYTF. CDR3 nucleotide sequence: TGTGCCAGCAGTTTGGAGGGCTCTGGCTATGGCTACACCTTC.

The genes are TRBV23-1 and TRBJ2-7, with 9 bases aligning to TRBD1. TRBV23-1 has ORF status, its function being uncertain. After removal of 2 bases from V and 2 bases from J, the junction contained 7 bases not matched to a gene. The CDR3 is 16 residues long. CDR3 DNA: TGCGCCAGCAGTCAACAACAGGGGGCCCCGGCCTACGAGCAGTACTTC. This codes for CASSQQQGAPAYEQYF.

The gene calls are TRBV23-1 and TRBJ2-1; possibly TRBD1 for D (6 bases). TRBV23-1 counts as an open reading frame of uncertain function. The CDR3 totals 16 residues. V lost 7 bases to trimming and J lost 5 bases, with 21 bases between them. The CDR3 spells CASITNKGEPNNEQFF. The CDR3 DNA follows: TGCGCCAGCATCACAAATAAGGGGGAACCAAACAATGAGCAGTTCTTC.

CDR3 loop: CASSLPDEQYF. For the CDR3, the DNA is TGTGCCAGCAGCTTACCGGACGAGCAGTACTTC. This chain uses TRBV11-2 with TRBJ2-7; D gene ambiguous. Deletions cut 2 bases from V and 5 bases from J, with 4 bases between. This CDR3 contains 11 residues. From germline, CDR1 is SGHAT and CDR2 FQNNGV.

This rearrangement joins TRBV18 to TRBJ2-7; weak D call: TRBD2 (5 bases). This CDR3 region has 14 residues. Between the trimmed V and J ends, which lost 2 bases and 2 bases, there was a span of 10 bases. Germline V CDR1 and CDR2: KGHSH, LQKENI. CDR3 in amino acids: CASSPMQEAYEQYF. In DNA form, the CDR3 reads TGTGCCAGCTCACCAATGCAGGAGGCCTACGAGCAGTACTTC.

The V and J genes are TRBV6-5 and TRBJ2-7; 9 bases are a match to TRBD2. Germline CDR1 is MNHEY and CDR2 is SVGAGI. With 4 bases clipped from V and 2 bases from J, the junction kept 6 bases outside the gene matches. The CDR3 runs to 15 residues. The CDR3 protein is CASSSNSGGPYEQYF. In nucleotides, the CDR3 is TGTGCCAGCAGTTCCAATAGCGGGGGCCCCTACGAGCAGTACTTC.

The chain uses TRBV7-2 and TRBJ2-5, with D possibly being TRBD1 (5 bases). Germline assignment: CDR1 SGHTA and CDR2 FQGNSA. Deletions cut 4 bases from V and 5 bases from J, with 14 bases between. The CDR3 is made up of 14 amino acids. The CDR3 protein is CASSSGAGWETQYF. The CDR3 nucleotides read TGTGCCAGCAGCTCTGGGGCAGGGTGGGAGACCCAGTACTTC.

Details on this clone: This CDR3 is also generated by other DNA sequences in the sample. The rearrangement joins TRBV6-5 to TRBJ1-1; no firm D call. CDR3 size: 14 residues. V was cut by 0 bases and J by 1 base, with 6 bases left in between. Germline V gives CDR1 MNHEY, CDR2 SVGAGI. The CDR3 DNA reads TGTGCCAGCAGTTACTCGAACAGGAACACTGAAGCTTTCTTT. Protein sequence: CASSYSNRNTEAFF.

The rearrangement links TRBV6-5 to TRBJ1-4, with 9 bases identical to TRBD1. Unmatched junction bases numbered 4, after V lost 5 bases and J lost 15 bases. CDR1 MNHEY and CDR2 SVGAGI come from the germline V gene. CDR3 length: 11 residues. The CDR3 DNA reads as TGTGCCAGCAGTCGGACAGGGGAAGTGTTTTTT. Amino acids: CASSRTGEVFF.